The 17 T cell receptor beta chains listed next were all sequenced from one sample in a study of T cells in Graves' hyperthyroidism and ophthalmopathy. The source material, RNA transcripts, was used to amplify TCR beta CDR3 regions. The HTBI set primed first-round TCR CDR3 RT-PCR. TCRdb re-analysed the multiplex PCR reads in MiXCR, keeping a single row per CDR3 protein. This sample has 75,000 to 100,000 distinct CDR3 sequences, with around 40% found just once. Source material: peripheral blood or thyroid tissue (not recorded which). Every receptor here comes from a woman between 25 and 40 years old with Graves' hyperthyroidism.

The V call is TRBV6-2 or TRBV6-3, the J call TRBJ2-5, with D hard to call. This CDR3 spans 10 amino acids. The V and J ends lost 6 bases and 7 bases respectively, with 6 bases between them. The V gene's germline CDR1 is MNHEY and CDR2 SVGEGT. The CDR3 DNA follows: TGTGCCAGCAGCGGAGCGACCCAGTACTTC. Protein sequence: CASSGATQYF.

The sample holds many counts of this clonotype. The chain uses TRBV20-1 and TRBJ1-1; 7 bases align to TRBD1. The CDR3 loop spans 13 amino acids. V shed 7 bases, J shed 3 bases, and the junction held 8 bases outside the gene matches. Germline lookup yields CDR1 DFQATT and CDR2 SNEGSKA (reference sequence). This CDR3 reads CSVPTGRDTEAFF. The CDR3 coding sequence is TGCAGTGTACCGACAGGGAGAGACACTGAAGCTTTCTTT.

This clonotype was seen repeatedly, ten times or more. A much larger clone lies one base from this, so it may be a read error. V usage is TRBV7-3 and J usage is TRBJ2-5; the D gene is possibly TRBD2 (5 bases). Deletions cut 1 base from V and 9 bases from J, with 27 bases between. The germline V gene has CDR1 SGHTA and CDR2 FQGTGA. This CDR3 spans 18 amino acids. The CDR3 loop is CASSLRSPVWELSEAQYF. As DNA, the CDR3 is TGTGCCAGCAGCTTAAGGTCCCCGGTGTGGGAGCTTTCCGAGGCCCAGTACTTC.

This clonotype appeared many times. The chain joins TRBV20-1 to TRBJ2-7; D uncertain. CDR1 is DFQATT and CDR2 is SNEGSKA in the germline V gene (reference sequence). The CDR3 is 12 residues long. Trimming pared 6 bases from V and 3 bases from J, leaving 12 bases between. CDR3: CSACPDLYEQYF. The CDR3 nucleotides read TGCAGTGCCTGCCCGGACCTCTACGAGCAGTACTTC.

This clonotype occurred many times. The chain links TRBV12-3 or TRBV12-4 to TRBJ1-5; 7 bases agree with TRBD1. The trim removed 6 bases at V and 2 bases at J, leaving 4 bases unmatched. The length of the CDR3 is 14 residues. CDR3 in amino acids: CASSRTGGNQPQHF. CDR3 nucleotide sequence: TGTGCCAGCAGCAGAACAGGGGGCAATCAGCCCCAGCATTTT.

This chain links TRBV7-9 with TRBJ2-2; 14 nucleotides match TRBD2. The V gene end was trimmed by 3 bases and the J gene end by 3 bases; junction bases not matched to a gene: 3. Germline V gene sequence: CDR1 SEHNR, CDR2 FQNEAQ (reference sequence). The CDR3 contains 17 residues. CDR3: CASSLGLAGEDTGELFF. CDR3 nucleotide sequence: TGTGCCAGCAGCTTGGGACTAGCGGGAGAGGACACCGGGGAGCTGTTTTTT.

The gene calls are TRBV4-1 and TRBJ2-5; D gene unclear. The CDR3 covers 15 residues. Trimming took off 4 bases at V and 2 bases at J, with 14 bases between the two ends. Germline V CDR1 and CDR2: MGHRA, YSYEKL. This chain's CDR3 is CASSREIRLQETQYF. For the CDR3, the DNA is TGCGCCAGCAGCCGTGAGATACGACTGCAAGAGACCCAGTACTTC.

This clonotype was seen repeatedly, ten times or more. The chain carries TRBV7-2 and TRBJ2-3, with D hard to call. Trimming left V 5 bases short and J 0 bases short, with 9 bases between. Germline CDR1 is SGHTA and CDR2 is FQGNSA. The CDR3 totals 14 residues. The CDR3 region has the DNA TGTGCCAGCAGCCTATACTCTAGCACAGATACGCAGTATTTT. Translated: CASSLYSSTDTQYF.

On this clonotype itself: The CDR3 does not end in the conserved phenylalanine or tryptophan, so this is likely a read error. The chain combines TRBV7-2 with TRBJ1-5, with D uncertain. V was shortened by 5 bases and J by 4 bases, with 0 bases between the two germline ends. This CDR3 is built from 10 residues. Germline V CDR1 and CDR2: SGHTA, FQGNSA. CDR3 sequence reads: CASSNQPQHL. The CDR3 DNA reads TGTGCCAGCAGCAATCAGCCCCAGCATCTT.

CDR3 bases: TGTGCCAGCAGCTTGGCCCCCCTAGCCCAGAACGTCCTGACTTTC. Amino acid sequence: CASSLAPLAQNVLTF. This chain joins TRBV5-4 and TRBJ2-6, with a tentative D call TRBD2 (5 bases). The ends were cut back, 0 bases at V and 10 bases at J, with 14 bases in the middle. CDR1 is SGHNT, CDR2 YYREEE, per germline (reference sequence). This CDR3 spans 15 amino acids.

This clonotype was counted at least ten times. The V call is TRBV10-2, the J call TRBJ2-7; D is tentatively TRBD1 or TRBD2 (6 bases each). Looked up from germline, CDR1 is WSHSY and CDR2 is SAAADI. Trimming stripped 8 bases from V and 3 bases from J, with 20 bases between. This CDR3 spans 15 amino acids. The CDR3 sequence: CASGWGASEYYEQYF. The CDR3, as DNA: TGCGCCAGCGGGTGGGGGGCTAGCGAATACTACGAGCAGTACTTC.

The genes are TRBV5-1 and TRBJ2-5; 8 bases are a match to TRBD1. CDR3 size: 15 residues. The trim removed 1 base at V and 4 bases at J, leaving 6 bases unmatched. Germline values: CDR1 SGHRS, CDR2 YFSETQ. The CDR3 coding sequence is TGCGCCAGCAGCTTGTTGCCAGGGGGCGGAGAGACCCAGTACTTC. Its translation is CASSLLPGGGETQYF.

This clonotype showed up many times. The genes are TRBV6-5 and TRBJ1-1; 9 bases map to TRBD1. CDR1 and CDR2 (germline): MNHEY, SVGAGI. J was trimmed by 1 base and V by 2 bases; bases with no gene match: 5. The CDR3 runs to 16 residues. The CDR3 DNA is TGTGCCAGCAGTTACGAAACAGGGGGCTGGAACACTGAAGCTTTCTTT. Protein: CASSYETGGWNTEAFF.

The genes are TRBV5-1 and TRBJ2-2; 10 bases fit TRBD1. The CDR3 consists of 15 residues. CDR1 and CDR2 (germline): SGHRS, YFSETQ. Trimming took 4 bases from V and 7 from J; bases not matched to a gene: 7. CDR3 DNA sequence: TGCGCCAGCAGCCTATTCGGGACAGGGGACGGGGAGCTGTTTTTT. Translated, it gives CASSLFGTGDGELFF.

This clonotype was recorded many times. This chain uses TRBV28 with TRBJ1-5, with a weak D call TRBD1 (6 bases). CDR1 is MDHEN and CDR2 is SYDVKM in the germline V gene. The CDR3 totals 14 residues. V lost 8 bases, J lost 5 bases, and 16 bases lay in between. The CDR3 protein is CASLKGTSYQPQHF. The CDR3 nucleotides read TGTGCCAGCCTGAAGGGGACATCTTATCAGCCCCAGCATTTT. The full variable domain, rest sourced from reference TRBV28 and TRBJ1-5, is DVKVTQSSRYLVKRTGEKVFLECVQDMDHENMFWYRQDPGLGLRLIYFSYDVKMKEKGDIPEGYSVSREKKERFSLILESASTNQTSMYLCASLKGTSYQPQHFGDGTRLSIL.

The rearrangement links TRBV7-9 to TRBJ2-5; TRBD2 matches at 10 bases. V lost 3 bases, J lost 1 base, and 2 bases stayed unmatched. Germline V gene lookup returns CDR1 SEHNR and CDR2 FQNEAQ (reference sequence). CDR3 length: 15 residues. DNA of the CDR3: TGTGCCAGCAGCTTTTGGACTAGCGGCCAAGAGACCCAGTACTTC. Its translation: CASSFWTSGQETQYF.

This clonotype was counted between two and nine times. The chain couples TRBV7-8 to TRBJ1-6, with D uncertain. The CDR3 is made up of 16 amino acids. Trimming took 11 bases from V and 1 from J, leaving 18 bases between them. Germline values: CDR1 SGHVS, CDR2 FQNEAQ. CDR3 in amino acids: CAWSPLGYSYNSPLHF. DNA for the CDR3: TGTGCCTGGAGCCCCCTAGGGTATTCCTATAATTCACCCCTCCACTTT.